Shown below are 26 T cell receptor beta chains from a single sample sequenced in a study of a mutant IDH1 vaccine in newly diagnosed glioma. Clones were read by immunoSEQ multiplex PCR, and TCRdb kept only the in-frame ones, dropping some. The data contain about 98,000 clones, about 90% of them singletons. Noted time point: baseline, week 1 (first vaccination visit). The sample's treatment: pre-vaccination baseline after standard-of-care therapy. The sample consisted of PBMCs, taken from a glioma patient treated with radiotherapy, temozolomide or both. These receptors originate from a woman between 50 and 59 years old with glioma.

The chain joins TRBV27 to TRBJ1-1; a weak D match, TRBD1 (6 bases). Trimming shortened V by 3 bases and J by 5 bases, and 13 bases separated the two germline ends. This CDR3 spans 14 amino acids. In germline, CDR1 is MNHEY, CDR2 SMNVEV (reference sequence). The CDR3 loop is CASSFGGGGTEAFF. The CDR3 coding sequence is TGTGCCAGCAGTTTCGGGGGCGGAGGAACTGAAGCTTTCTTT.

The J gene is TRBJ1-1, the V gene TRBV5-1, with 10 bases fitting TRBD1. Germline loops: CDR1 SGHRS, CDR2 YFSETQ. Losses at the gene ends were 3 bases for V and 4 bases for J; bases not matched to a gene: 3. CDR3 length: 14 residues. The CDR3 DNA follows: TGCGCCAGCAGCTGGGACAGGGGTTCCACTGAAGCTTTCTTT. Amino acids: CASSWDRGSTEAFF.

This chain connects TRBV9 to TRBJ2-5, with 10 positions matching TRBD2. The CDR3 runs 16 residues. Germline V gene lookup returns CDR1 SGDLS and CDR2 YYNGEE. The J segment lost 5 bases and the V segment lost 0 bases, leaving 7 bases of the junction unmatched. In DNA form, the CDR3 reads TGTGCCAGCAGCGTAGTGGCTAGCGGGAGTGGTGAGACCCAGTACTTC. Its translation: CASSVVASGSGETQYF.

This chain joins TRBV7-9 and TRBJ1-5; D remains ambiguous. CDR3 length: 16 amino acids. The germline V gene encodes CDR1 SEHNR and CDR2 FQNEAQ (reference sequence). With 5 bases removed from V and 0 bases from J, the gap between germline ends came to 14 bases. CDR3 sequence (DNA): TGTGCCAGCAGCCTCTCCTTTGACAATAGCAATCAGCCCCAGCATTTT. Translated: CASSLSFDNSNQPQHF.

The CDR3, as DNA: TGTGCCAGCAGTTCGAGGACAGCTATCAGGGAGCCCCAGCATTTT. Translation: CASSSRTAIREPQHF. The chain carries TRBV6-5 and TRBJ1-5, with TRBD1 as a possible D gene (6 bases). CDR1 and CDR2 from the germline V gene are MNHEY and SVGAGI. Trimming took off 4 bases at V and 8 bases at J, with 18 bases between the two ends. This CDR3 is built from 15 residues.

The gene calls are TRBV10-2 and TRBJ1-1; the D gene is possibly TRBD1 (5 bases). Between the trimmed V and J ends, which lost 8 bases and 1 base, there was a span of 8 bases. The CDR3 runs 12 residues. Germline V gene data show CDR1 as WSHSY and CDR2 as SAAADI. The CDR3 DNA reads TGCGCCAGCCTTCAGGGGAACACTGAAGCTTTCTTT. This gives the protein CASLQGNTEAFF.

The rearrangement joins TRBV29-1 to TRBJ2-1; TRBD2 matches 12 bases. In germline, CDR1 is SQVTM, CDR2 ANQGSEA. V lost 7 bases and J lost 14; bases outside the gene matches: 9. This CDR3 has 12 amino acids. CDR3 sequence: CSAGLAGTSKFF. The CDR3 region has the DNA TGCAGCGCCGGACTAGCGGGAACCTCAAAGTTCTTC.

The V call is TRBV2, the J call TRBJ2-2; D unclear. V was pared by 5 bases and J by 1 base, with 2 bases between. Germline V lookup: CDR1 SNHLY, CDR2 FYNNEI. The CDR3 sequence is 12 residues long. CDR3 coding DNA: TGTGCCAGCAGTATGAACACCGGGGAGCTGTTTTTT. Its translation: CASSMNTGELFF.

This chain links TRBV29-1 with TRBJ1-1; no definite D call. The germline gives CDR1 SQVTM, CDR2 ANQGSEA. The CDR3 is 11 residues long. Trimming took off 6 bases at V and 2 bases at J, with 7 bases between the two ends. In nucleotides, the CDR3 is TGCAGCGTCACAGATAACACTGAAGCTTTCTTT. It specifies CSVTDNTEAFF.

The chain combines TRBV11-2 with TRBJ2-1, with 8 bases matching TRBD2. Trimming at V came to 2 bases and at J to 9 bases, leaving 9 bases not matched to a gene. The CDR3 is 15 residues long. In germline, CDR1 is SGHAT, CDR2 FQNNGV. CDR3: CASSLLLAGGGEQFF. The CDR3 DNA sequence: TGTGCCAGCAGCTTATTACTGGCGGGAGGCGGTGAGCAGTTCTTC.

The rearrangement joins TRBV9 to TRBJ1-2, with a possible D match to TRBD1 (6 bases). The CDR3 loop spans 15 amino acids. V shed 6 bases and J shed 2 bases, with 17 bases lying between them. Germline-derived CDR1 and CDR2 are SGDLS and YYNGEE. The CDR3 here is CASTPPGTQNYGYTF. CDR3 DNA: TGTGCCAGCACCCCCCCCGGGACACAGAACTATGGCTACACCTTC.

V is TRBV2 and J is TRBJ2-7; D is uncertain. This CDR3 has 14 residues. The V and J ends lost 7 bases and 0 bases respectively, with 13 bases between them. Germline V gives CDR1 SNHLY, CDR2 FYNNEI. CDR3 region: CASTTTQASYEQYF. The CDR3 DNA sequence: TGTGCCAGCACTACGACTCAGGCCTCCTACGAGCAGTACTTC.

As DNA, the CDR3 is TGTGCCAGCAGCTTAGTGGGTAGCGGAGTTTTTACGCAGTATTTT. Encoded protein: CASSLVGSGVFTQYF. The chain links TRBV13 to TRBJ2-3, with D perhaps matching TRBD2 (6 bases). Germline V lookup: CDR1 PRHDT, CDR2 FYEKMQ (reference sequence). The CDR3 covers 15 residues. Trimming left V 1 base short and J 8 bases short, with 16 bases between.

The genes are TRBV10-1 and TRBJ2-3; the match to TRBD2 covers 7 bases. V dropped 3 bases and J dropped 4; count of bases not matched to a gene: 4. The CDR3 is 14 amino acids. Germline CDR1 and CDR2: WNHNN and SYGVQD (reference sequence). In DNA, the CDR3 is TGCGCCAGCAGTGACGCGGGAGAGTCAGATACGCAGTATTTT. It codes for CASSDAGESDTQYF.

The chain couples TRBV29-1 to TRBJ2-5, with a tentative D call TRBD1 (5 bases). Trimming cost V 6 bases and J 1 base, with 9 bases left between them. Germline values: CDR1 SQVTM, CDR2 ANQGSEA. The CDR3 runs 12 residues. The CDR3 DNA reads TGCAGCGTCTTGACAGTCCAAGAGACCCAGTACTTC. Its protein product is CSVLTVQETQYF.

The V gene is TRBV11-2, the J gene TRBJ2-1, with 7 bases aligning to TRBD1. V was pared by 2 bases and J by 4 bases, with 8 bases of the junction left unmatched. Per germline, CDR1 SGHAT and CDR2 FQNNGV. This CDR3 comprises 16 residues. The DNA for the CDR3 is TGTGCCAGCAGCTTAACGGGGACAGTTAGGTACAATGAGCAGTTCTTC. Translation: CASSLTGTVRYNEQFF.

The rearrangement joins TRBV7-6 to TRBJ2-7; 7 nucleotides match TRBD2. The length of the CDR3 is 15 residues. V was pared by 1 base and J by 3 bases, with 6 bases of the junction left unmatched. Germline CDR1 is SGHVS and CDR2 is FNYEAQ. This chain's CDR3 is CASSLGSGAHYEQYF. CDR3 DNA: TGTGCCAGCAGCTTAGGGAGCGGGGCCCACTACGAGCAGTACTTC.

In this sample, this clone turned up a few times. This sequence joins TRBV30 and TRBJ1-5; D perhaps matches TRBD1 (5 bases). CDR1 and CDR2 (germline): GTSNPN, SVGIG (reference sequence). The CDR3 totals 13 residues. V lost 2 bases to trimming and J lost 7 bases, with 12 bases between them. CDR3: CAWSPGSGQPQHF. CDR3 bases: TGTGCCTGGAGTCCAGGGTCGGGCCAGCCCCAGCATTTT.

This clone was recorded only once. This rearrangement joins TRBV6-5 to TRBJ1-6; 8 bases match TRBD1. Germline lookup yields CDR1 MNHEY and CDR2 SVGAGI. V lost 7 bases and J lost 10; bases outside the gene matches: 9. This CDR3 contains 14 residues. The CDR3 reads CASTRQGRGSPLHF. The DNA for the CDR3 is TGTGCCAGCACTAGACAGGGGAGGGGGTCACCCCTCCACTTT.

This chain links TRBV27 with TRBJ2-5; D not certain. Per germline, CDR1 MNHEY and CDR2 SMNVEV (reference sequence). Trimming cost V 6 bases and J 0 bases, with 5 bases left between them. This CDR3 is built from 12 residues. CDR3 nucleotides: TGTGCCAGCAGCCATTACCAAGAGACCCAGTACTTC. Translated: CASSHYQETQYF.

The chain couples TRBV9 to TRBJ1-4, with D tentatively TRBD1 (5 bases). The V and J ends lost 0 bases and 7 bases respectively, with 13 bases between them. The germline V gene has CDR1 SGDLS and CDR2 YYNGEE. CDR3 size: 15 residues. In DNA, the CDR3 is TGTGCCAGCAGCGTAGGTGAGGGGATAGCTGAAAAACTGTTTTTT. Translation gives CASSVGEGIAEKLFF.

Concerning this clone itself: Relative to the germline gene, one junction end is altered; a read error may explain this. CDR3 nucleotide sequence: TGTGCCAGCAACTTACCGGGCCTCGGAGGGACTCCATACAATGAGCAGTTCTTC. This gives the protein CASNLPGLGGTPYNEQFF. This chain uses TRBV7-9 with TRBJ2-1, with a possible D match to TRBD2 (6 bases). The CDR3 is 18 residues long. Germline CDR1 reads SEHNR; CDR2 reads FQNEAQ (reference sequence).

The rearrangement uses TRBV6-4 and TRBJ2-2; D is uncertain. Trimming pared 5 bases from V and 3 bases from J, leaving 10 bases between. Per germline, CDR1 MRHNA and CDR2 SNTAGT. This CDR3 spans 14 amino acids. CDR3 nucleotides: TGTGCCAGCAGTAGCCAGGCCGACACCGGGGAGCTGTTTTTT. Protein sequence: CASSSQADTGELFF.

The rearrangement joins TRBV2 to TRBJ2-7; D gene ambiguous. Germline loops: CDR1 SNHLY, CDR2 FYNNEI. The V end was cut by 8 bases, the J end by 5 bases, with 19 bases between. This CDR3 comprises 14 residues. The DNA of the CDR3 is TGTGCCAGCGGACGGACGGACCGAAAGAACGAGCAGTACTTC. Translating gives CASGRTDRKNEQYF.

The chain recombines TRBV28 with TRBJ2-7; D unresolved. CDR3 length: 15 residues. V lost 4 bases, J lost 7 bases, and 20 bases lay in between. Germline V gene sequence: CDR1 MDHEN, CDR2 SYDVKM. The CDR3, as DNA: TGTGCCAGCAGTTCCCTCGCTAACGACCTTAGGGAGCAGTACTTC. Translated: CASSSLANDLREQYF.

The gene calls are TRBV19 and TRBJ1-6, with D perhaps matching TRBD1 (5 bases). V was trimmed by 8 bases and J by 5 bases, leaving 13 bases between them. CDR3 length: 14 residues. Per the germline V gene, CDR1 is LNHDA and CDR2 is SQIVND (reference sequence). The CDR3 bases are TGTGCCAGTGACCAGGGACGGAATAATTCACCCCTCCACTTT. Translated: CASDQGRNNSPLHF.